Shown below are 9 T cell receptor beta chains from a single sample sequenced in a study of low-dose radiotherapy and immunotherapy resistance in tumors. Both TCRalpha and TCRbeta chains were reverse transcribed with V-gene-specific primers. A constant-region primer paired with the V-primer adapter amplified TCRs over about 18 PCR cycles. MiXCR was run by TCRdb on the reads, yielding one entry per CDR3 protein. The table has about 11,000 distinct CDR3 sequences, around half seen once; the top ten hold 6.5% to 10%. These TCRs come from a human donor with advanced metastatic prostate, ovarian, gallbladder or colorectal cancer (not recorded which). This table probably holds off-target reads from a library built for another chain.

The J gene is TRBJ2-1, the V gene TRBV27; TRBD2 aligns across 7 bases. V dropped 11 bases and J dropped 6; count of bases not matched to a gene: 10. Germline CDR1 reads MNHEY; CDR2 reads SMNVEV (reference sequence). CDR3 length: 13 residues. The CDR3 spells CASCAGVGNEQFF. The CDR3 nucleotides are TGTGCCTCCTGTGCGGGAGTAGGCAATGAGCAGTTCTTC.

In nucleotides, the CDR3 is TGTGCCAGCAGTTCGGCCGGGACAGGGAATCACTACGAGCAGTACTTC. Protein: CASSSAGTGNHYEQYF. This chain connects TRBV28 to TRBJ2-7, with TRBD1 identical over 9 bases. CDR3 size: 16 residues. Trimming removed 4 bases from V and 3 bases from J; junction bases left unmatched: 10. Germline-derived CDR1 and CDR2 are MDHEN and SYDVKM.

This sequence joins TRBV20-1 and TRBJ1-4; no definite D call. In germline, CDR1 is DFQATT, CDR2 SNEGSKA (reference sequence). V lost 3 bases to trimming and J lost 8 bases, with 7 bases between them. The CDR3 loop spans 11 amino acids. The DNA of the CDR3 is TGCAGTGCTAGGTGGGGAGAAAAACTGTTTTTT. Translation gives CSARWGEKLFF.

V usage is TRBV3-1 and J usage is TRBJ2-1, with unresolved D. V shed 1 base and J shed 6 bases, with 13 bases lying between them. This CDR3 region has 15 residues. The germline V gene has CDR1 LGHDT and CDR2 YNNKEL (reference sequence). CDR3: CASSQGWQRSNEQFF. Written as DNA, the CDR3 is TGTGCCAGCAGCCAAGGATGGCAGCGAAGCAATGAGCAGTTCTTC.

In this sample, this clonotype turned up once. V and J are TRBV5-1 and TRBJ2-1, with D unresolved. This CDR3 has 13 residues. Trimming cost V 2 bases and J 5 bases, with 8 bases left between them. In germline, CDR1 is SGHRS, CDR2 YFSETQ. CDR3 sequence reads: CASSFGFDNEQFF. CDR3 nucleotide sequence: TGCGCCAGCAGCTTTGGATTCGACAATGAGCAGTTCTTC.

The chain carries TRBV28 and TRBJ2-7; no firm D call. The V gene's germline CDR1 is MDHEN and CDR2 SYDVKM. The CDR3 extends over 13 amino acids. V dropped 3 bases and J dropped 1 base, with 7 bases sitting between them. The CDR3 sequence is CASSFSDSYEQYF. For the CDR3, the DNA is TGTGCCAGCAGTTTTTCAGATTCCTACGAGCAGTACTTC.

This clonotype appeared once. The chain uses TRBV5-1 and TRBJ2-3; weak D call: TRBD1 (5 bases). The V gene lost 6 bases and the J gene lost 1 base, with 9 bases spanning the gap. The germline V gene encodes CDR1 SGHRS and CDR2 YFSETQ. CDR3 size: 13 residues. The CDR3 region has the DNA TGCGCCAGCACACCCAGGGGCACAGATACGCAGTATTTT. This sequence encodes CASTPRGTDTQYF.

The chain employs TRBV28 and TRBJ2-3; D perhaps matches TRBD2 (6 bases). CDR1 and CDR2 (germline): MDHEN, SYDVKM. This CDR3 is 14 amino acids long. The V gene lost 5 bases and the J gene lost 3 bases, with 12 bases spanning the gap. CDR3 sequence (DNA): TGTGCCAGCAGTCCGGGGGTGAGGACAGATACGCAGTATTTT. Protein sequence: CASSPGVRTDTQYF.

This sequence joins TRBV6-6 and TRBJ2-1; 9 positions agree with TRBD2. Trimming took 4 bases from V and 3 from J; bases not matched to a gene: 10. The CDR3 covers 17 residues. The germline CDR1 and CDR2 sequences are MNHNY and SVGAGI (reference sequence). CDR3 sequence: CASSSPGGRGGYNEQFF. The CDR3 DNA sequence: TGTGCCAGCAGTTCTCCCGGGGGGCGGGGGGGCTACAATGAGCAGTTCTTC.